The rows below give T cell receptor beta chains drawn from one sample of a study of control samples from healthy donors and cancer patients. Sequencing used immunoSEQ multiplex PCR; TCRdb keeps in-frame clones, though not all of them. The table has 90,000 or so clones, roughly nine tenths seen once. The sequencing sample was made of blood. The receptors were sampled from a woman in her 70s in good health. Both conserved end residues are part of each CDR3. The D gene is left open where the match is weak. Not all rows give a size; the values are once, few, many and, for expanded clones, a class.

TRBV3-1/TRBV3-2	-	TRBJ1-6	TRBD1	CASSQFRQGAWNSPLHF	TGTGCCAGCAGCCAATTTCGGCAGGGGGCTTGGAATTCACCCCTCCACTTT
TRBV12-5	-	TRBJ1-2	-	CASSEGSLYGYTF	TGTGCTAGTTCCGAGGGGTCCCTCTATGGCTACACCTTC
TRBV4-1	few	TRBJ2-7	-	CASSQGSGQLFYEQYF	TGCGCCAGCAGCCAAGGTTCCGGACAGCTATTCTACGAGCAGTACTTC
TRBV6-5	-	TRBJ1-5	-	CASSLNRVGNQPQHF	TGTGCCAGCAGTCTAAACAGGGTTGGCAATCAGCCCCAGCATTTT
TRBV2	-	TRBJ2-7	-	CASRPAPIYEQYF	TGTGCCAGCAGACCGGCCCCGATCTACGAGCAGTACTTC
TRBV5-1	-	TRBJ1-3	-	CATYHWAYRAWSRGNTIYF	TGCGCCACCTACCATTGGGCCTACAGGGCCTGGTCGCGGGGAAACACCATATATTTT
TRBV11-1	-	TRBJ1-1	-	CASSDLGNGEAFF	TGTGCCAGCAGCGACCTGGGGAACGGTGAAGCTTTCTTT
TRBV6-2/TRBV6-3	-	TRBJ2-3	TRBD2	CASSLTSGRTDTQYF	TGTGCCAGCAGTCTGACTAGCGGGAGAACAGATACGCAGTATTTT
TRBV30	-	TRBJ2-5	TRBD2	CAWSVLSGGKEAQYF	TGTGCCTGGAGTGTACTGAGCGGGGGGAAAGAGGCCCAGTACTTC
TRBV20-1	-	TRBJ2-7	-	CIPSLPYEQYF	TGCATCCCCTCGCTCCCCTACGAGCAGTACTTC
TRBV5-5	-	TRBJ1-1	TRBD1	CASRTGADTEAFF	TGTGCCAGCAGGACAGGGGCCGACACTGAAGCTTTCTTT
TRBV9	-	TRBJ2-1	TRBD1	CASSPGQGANEQFF	TGTGCCAGCAGCCCGGGACAGGGGGCAAATGAGCAGTTCTTC
TRBV2	many	TRBJ2-7	-	CASENPYEQYF	TGTGCCAGCGAAAACCCCTACGAGCAGTACTTC
TRBV7-6	-	TRBJ2-7	TRBD1	CASSLAAGTGITYEQYF	TGTGCCAGCAGCTTAGCGGCCGGGACAGGGATTACCTACGAGCAGTACTTC
TRBV7-2	-	TRBJ2-5	TRBD2	CASSLTSDATQYF	TGTGCCAGCAGCTTGACTAGCGACGCGACCCAGTACTTC
TRBV5-1	-	TRBJ1-1	-	CASSLAGDAQAFF	TGCGCCAGCAGCTTGGCGGGGGATGCCCAAGCTTTCTTT
TRBV18	-	TRBJ1-2	TRBD1	CASSPTGESYGYTF	TGTGCCAGCTCACCAACAGGGGAGTCCTATGGCTACACCTTC
TRBV10-3	-	TRBJ1-1	-	CAIRGWDTEAFF	TGTGCCATCAGAGGGTGGGACACTGAAGCTTTCTTT
TRBV10-3	-	TRBJ2-3	TRBD2	CAISEGTSLDTQYF	TGTGCCATCAGTGAAGGGACTAGCTTAGATACGCAGTATTTT
TRBV5-1	once	TRBJ2-1	TRBD2	CASSPAGTSVLNEQFF	TGCGCCAGCAGCCCCGCCGGGACTAGCGTTCTCAATGAGCAGTTCTTC
TRBV19	-	TRBJ2-3	-	CASTAALRDTQYF	TGTGCCAGTACCGCGGCGTTGAGAGATACGCAGTATTTT
TRBV7-9	-	TRBJ1-1	TRBD1	CASSLVRDREAFF	TGTGCCAGCAGCTTAGTCAGGGACAGGGAAGCTTTCTTT
TRBV6-5	-	TRBJ1-2	-	CASSYSYREGGYTF	TGTGCCAGCAGTTACTCGTACAGGGAGGGTGGCTACACCTTC
TRBV24-1	-	TRBJ2-2	-	CATSDFRRSNTGELFF	TGTGCCACCAGTGATTTCCGGAGGAGTAATACCGGGGAGCTGTTTTTT
TRBV6-5	-	TRBJ2-1	TRBD1	CASSRGQGIVNEQFF	TGTGCCAGCTCACGGGGACAGGGGATTGTTAATGAGCAGTTCTTC
TRBV7-3	-	TRBJ2-1	-	CASSLTHSDEQFF	TGTGCCAGCAGCTTAACGCATAGCGATGAGCAGTTCTTC
TRBV3-1/TRBV3-2	-	TRBJ2-7	TRBD1	CASSAGQGHPYEQYF	TGTGCCAGCAGCGCGGGACAGGGACATCCCTACGAGCAGTACTTC
TRBV5-4	-	TRBJ2-1	-	CASSLAGAGADDEQFF	TGTGCCAGCAGCTTGGCCGGGGCAGGGGCGGATGATGAGCAGTTCTTC
TRBV5-1	-	TRBJ1-1	-	CASSLEGNTEAFF	TGCGCCAGCAGCTTGGAGGGCAACACTGAAGCTTTCTTT
TRBV19	once	TRBJ2-1	TRBD2	CASSIFAGGTYNEQFF	TGTGCCAGTAGTATCTTCGCGGGAGGAACCTACAATGAGCAGTTCTTC
TRBV6-2/TRBV6-3	-	TRBJ2-7	TRBD2	CASSWTSGRALTSYEQYF	TGTGCCAGCAGTTGGACTAGCGGGAGGGCCCTGACTTCTTACGAGCAGTACTTC
TRBV12-3/TRBV12-4	once	TRBJ1-1	-	CASSLRLRVAFF	TGTGCCAGCAGTTTAAGGCTCCGGGTAGCTTTCTTT
TRBV5-1	-	TRBJ1-2	-	CASSPGRSGGGYTF	TGCGCCAGCAGCCCGGGACGGTCGGGAGGTGGCTACACCTTC